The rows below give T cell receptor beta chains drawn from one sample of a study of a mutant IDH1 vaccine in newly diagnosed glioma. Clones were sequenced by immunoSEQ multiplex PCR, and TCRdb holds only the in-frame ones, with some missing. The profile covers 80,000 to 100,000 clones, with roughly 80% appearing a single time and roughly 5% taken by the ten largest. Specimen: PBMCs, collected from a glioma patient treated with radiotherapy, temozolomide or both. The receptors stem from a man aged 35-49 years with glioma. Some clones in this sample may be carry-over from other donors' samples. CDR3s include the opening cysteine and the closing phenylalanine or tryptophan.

CDR3aa: CASIGTGKDEQYF; len: 13; v_gene: TRBV6-5
CDR3aa: CASTDSLAKNIQYF; len: 14; v_gene: TRBV4-2
CDR3aa: CASRPGTGVRETQYF; len: 15; v_gene: TRBV9
CDR3aa: CSASLTGAYEQYF; len: 13; v_gene: TRBV29-1
CDR3aa: CASSLDGGGGNTIYF; len: 15; v_gene: TRBV5-1
CDR3aa: CAWSVGPYSSGANVLTF; len: 17; v_gene: TRBV30
CDR3aa: CASSLGSGWGPQHF; len: 14; v_gene: TRBV5-5
CDR3aa: CASRRQGGSNQPQHF; len: 15; v_gene: TRBV6-5
CDR3aa: CASSYSRDGNSPLHF; len: 15; v_gene: TRBV6-5
CDR3aa: CASSYGGGGQPQHF; len: 14; v_gene: TRBV6-6
CDR3aa: CASSQDFGRTNTEAFF; len: 16; v_gene: TRBV4-1
CDR3aa: CASGGRGRTEAFF; len: 13; v_gene: TRBV9
CDR3aa: CASGTSGGLNPYEQYF; len: 16; v_gene: TRBV10-1
CDR3aa: CASSATSGGSYEQYF; len: 15; v_gene: TRBV18
CDR3aa: CASSLPTGGSFTF; len: 13; v_gene: TRBV7-9
CDR3aa: CASSLMGTDSGNTIYF; len: 16; v_gene: TRBV5-6
CDR3aa: CASSLAPNQPQHF; len: 13; v_gene: TRBV7-2
CDR3aa: CASRGGQHNQPQHF; len: 14; v_gene: TRBV6-1
CDR3aa: CAWRVGVGNTGELFF; len: 15; v_gene: TRBV30
CDR3aa: CASSYMEVGYEQYF; len: 14; v_gene: TRBV6-6
CDR3aa: CATAATKRGRSSYEQYF; len: 17; v_gene: TRBV2
CDR3aa: CASSPRTGQETQYF; len: 14; v_gene: TRBV7-8
CDR3aa: CSIRQGASNEKLFF; len: 14; v_gene: TRBV29-1
CDR3aa: CASSGGQKLFF; len: 11; v_gene: TRBV27
CDR3aa: CASSPFRSNTEAFF; len: 14; v_gene: TRBV5-1
CDR3aa: CASSLGDLVGNEQFF; len: 15; v_gene: TRBV5-1
CDR3aa: CASSEEWTVDSYEQYF; len: 16; v_gene: TRBV6-1
CDR3aa: CASSRLGARGFQETQYF; len: 17; v_gene: TRBV7-9
CDR3aa: CSVAGTSGGTDTQYF; len: 15; v_gene: TRBV29-1
CDR3aa: CASSLVLRQGRYEQYF; len: 16; v_gene: TRBV5-1
CDR3aa: CASSPQTSGGLLHLELFF; len: 18; v_gene: TRBV7-2
CDR3aa: CASSLGGGLNSPLHF; len: 15; v_gene: TRBV7-9
CDR3aa: CASGTGRNTGELFF; len: 14; v_gene: TRBV5-4
CDR3aa: CASSWDRNSPLHF; len: 13; v_gene: TRBV18
CDR3aa: CASRVGQGIYGYTF; len: 14; v_gene: TRBV6-5
CDR3aa: CASGAATSTDTQYF; len: 14; v_gene: TRBV5-6
CDR3aa: CASSTQQGTGANVLTF; len: 16; v_gene: TRBV19
CDR3aa: CASSLMAGGHTDTQYF; len: 16; v_gene: TRBV7-9
CDR3aa: CASTPGDTIYF; len: 11; v_gene: TRBV25-1
CDR3aa: CASSDSVRPPYEQYF; len: 15; v_gene: TRBV13
CDR3aa: CASSKGNCGTVGYTF; len: 15; v_gene: TRBV21-1
CDR3aa: CASSQDSGTDTQYF; len: 14; v_gene: TRBV10-1
CDR3aa: CASSEEDYGYTF; len: 12; v_gene: TRBV2
CDR3aa: CASDDRLSGANVLTF; len: 15; v_gene: TRBV2
CDR3aa: CASTQGYNEQFF; len: 12; v_gene: TRBV9
CDR3aa: CASSLTDGSSYEQYF; len: 15; v_gene: TRBV11-2